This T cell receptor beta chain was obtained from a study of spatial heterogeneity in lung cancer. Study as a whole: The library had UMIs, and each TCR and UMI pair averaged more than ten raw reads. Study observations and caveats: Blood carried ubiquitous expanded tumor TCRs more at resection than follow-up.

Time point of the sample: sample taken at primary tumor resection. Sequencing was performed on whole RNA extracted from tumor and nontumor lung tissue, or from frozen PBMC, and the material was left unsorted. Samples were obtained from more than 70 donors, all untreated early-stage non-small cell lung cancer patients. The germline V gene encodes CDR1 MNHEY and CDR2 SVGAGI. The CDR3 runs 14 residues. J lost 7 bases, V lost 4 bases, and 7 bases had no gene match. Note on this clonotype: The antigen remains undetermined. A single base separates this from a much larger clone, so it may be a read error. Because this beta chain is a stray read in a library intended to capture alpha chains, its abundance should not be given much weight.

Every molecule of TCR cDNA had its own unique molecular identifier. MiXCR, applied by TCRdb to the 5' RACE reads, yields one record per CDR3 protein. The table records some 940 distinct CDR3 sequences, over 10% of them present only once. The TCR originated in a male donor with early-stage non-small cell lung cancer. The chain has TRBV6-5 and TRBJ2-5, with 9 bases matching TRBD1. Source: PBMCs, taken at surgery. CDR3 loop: CASSSTGGRGTQYF. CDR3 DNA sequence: TGTGCCAGCAGTTCGACAGGGGGGAGGGGGACCCAGTACTTC.